The TCR beta chain under discussion was sequenced for a study of CD8+CD57+ T cells in acquired aplastic anemia. The CDR3 totals 11 residues. Germline-derived CDR1 and CDR2 are WSHSY and SAAADI. The V end was cut by 3 bases, the J end by 8 bases, with 5 bases between. It was genomic DNA that served as the template for profiling TCR beta VDJ and CDR3. TCRdb used MiXCR to reprocess the reads, holding one entry per CDR3 protein. The table has just over 400,000 distinct CDR3 sequences, about two thirds seen once. The sequencing sample was made of sorted CD4+, CD8+, or CD8+CD57+ T cells (not recorded which) from PBMCs. This sequence joins TRBV10-2 and TRBJ2-1, with unresolved D. The receptor comes from a human donor in good health, serving as a control. CDR3 in DNA: TGCGCCAGCAGTGATACGGATGAGCAGTTCTTC. Its protein product is CASSDTDEQFF.